These 28 T cell receptor beta chains were all obtained from the same sample, sequenced in a study of cytomegalovirus exposure and HLA in healthy donors. In the PCR, 60 Vbeta and 13 Jbeta primers were used. Profiled with immunoSEQ multiplex PCR; TCRdb holds only in-frame clones, not every one. Its listing shows more than 90,000 clones. The sequencing input was PBMCs. Receptors originate from a middle-aged man in good health and CMV-seropositive.

V and J are TRBV28 and TRBJ1-2, with D perhaps TRBD1 (6 bases). V was clipped by 6 bases and J by 3 bases, with 14 bases between them. The CDR3 runs 14 residues. Germline V gives CDR1 MDHEN, CDR2 SYDVKM. CDR3 nucleotide sequence: TGTGCCAGCAGGCGACAGGAAGGGCACTATGGCTACACCTTC. As protein: CASRRQEGHYGYTF.

J is TRBJ1-1 and V is TRBV6-1; no clear D gene. Trimming took off 7 bases at V and 1 base at J, with 13 bases between the two ends. CDR3 length: 14 amino acids. The germline CDR1 and CDR2 sequences are MNHNS and SASEGT. CDR3 region: CASTLPVSNTEAFF. The DNA of the CDR3 is TGTGCCAGCACCTTGCCGGTGTCGAACACTGAAGCTTTCTTT.

The chain recombines TRBV2 with TRBJ2-1; the match to TRBD2 covers 7 bases. CDR1 is SNHLY, CDR2 FYNNEI, per germline. The CDR3 contains 15 residues. Germline trimming cut 8 bases from V and 7 bases from J; bases unmatched to any gene: 14. CDR3 in DNA: TGTGCCAGCGACTCCCTAGCGTCGGGGGGAAATGAGCAGTTCTTC. This encodes CASDSLASGGNEQFF.

The gene calls are TRBV6-1 and TRBJ1-2; 9 bases are a match to TRBD1. V trimming: 4 bases; J trimming: 4 bases; junction bases outside the gene matches: 10. CDR3 length: 16 amino acids. The germline gives CDR1 MNHNS, CDR2 SASEGT. CDR3 residues: CASSGSRQGVGYGYTF. CDR3 DNA sequence: TGTGCCAGCAGTGGCTCCCGACAGGGGGTTGGCTATGGCTACACCTTC.

The V gene is TRBV15, the J gene TRBJ2-7, with 11 bases fitting TRBD2. CDR1 is LNHNV, CDR2 YYDKDF, per germline (reference sequence). The CDR3 covers 17 residues. The ends lost 1 base at V and 6 bases at J; junction bases unmatched: 11. Written as DNA, the CDR3 is TGTGCCACCAGCAGAGCGACTAGCGGGGTTTCCTTGGGCGAGCAGTACTTC. It codes for CATSRATSGVSLGEQYF.

CDR3 in DNA: TGTGCCAGCAGTTCCGGGGAGACCCAGTACTTC. Protein: CASSSGETQYF. The chain combines TRBV6-5 with TRBJ2-5, with no clear D. The CDR3 is 11 residues long. Germline V lookup: CDR1 MNHEY, CDR2 SVGAGI. V was clipped by 4 bases and J by 5 bases, with 5 bases between them.

V and J are TRBV2 and TRBJ1-2; 7 positions match TRBD1. Trimming cost V 4 bases and J 2 bases; bases outside gene matches: 4. Germline values: CDR1 SNHLY, CDR2 FYNNEI. This CDR3 is 14 amino acids long. CDR3 sequence (DNA): TGTGCCAGCAGTGGACAGGGAGCGAACTATGGCTACACCTTC. It yields the protein CASSGQGANYGYTF.

The chain employs TRBV7-3 and TRBJ2-2; unclear D gene. Trimming pared 5 bases from V and 1 base from J, leaving 8 bases between. CDR3 length: 14 amino acids. The germline V gene has CDR1 SGHTA and CDR2 FQGTGA. CDR3 sequence reads: CASSANGNTGELFF. CDR3 bases: TGTGCCAGCAGCGCGAACGGGAACACCGGGGAGCTGTTTTTT. The full variable domain, its missing parts supplied by reference TRBV7-3 and TRBJ2-2, is GAGVSQTPSNKVTEKGKYVELRCDPISGHTALYWYRQSLGQGPEFLIYFQGTGAADDSGLPNDRFFAVRPEGSVSTLKIQRTERGDSAVYLCASSANGNTGELFFGEGSRLTVL.

The J gene is TRBJ2-5, the V gene TRBV28; TRBD1 might be the D (6 bases). V was pared by 3 bases and J by 5 bases, with 16 bases between. CDR1 is MDHEN, CDR2 SYDVKM, per germline. The CDR3 covers 15 residues. The DNA of the CDR3 is TGTGCCAGCAGTTTCCTAGAAGGGGGTAGGGAGACCCAGTACTTC. Translating gives CASSFLEGGRETQYF.

This chain links TRBV7-9 with TRBJ1-2; perhaps TRBD1 as D (5 bases). The CDR3 covers 13 residues. Germline CDR1 is SEHNR and CDR2 is FQNEAQ (reference sequence). With 6 bases removed from V and 6 bases from J, the gap between germline ends came to 14 bases. The DNA for the CDR3 is TGTGCCAGCAGACCAACAGGTTTGGATGGCTACACCTTC. Its translation is CASRPTGLDGYTF.

This chain links TRBV7-3 with TRBJ2-2; maybe TRBD1 (7 bases). Germline values: CDR1 SGHTA, CDR2 FQGTGA. Trimming took 1 base from V and 5 from J, leaving 11 bases between them. This CDR3 is 15 amino acids long. As DNA, the CDR3 is TGTGCCAGCAGCTTAAACAGGGGAGGAACCGGGGAGCTGTTTTTT. Amino acid sequence: CASSLNRGGTGELFF.

The rearrangement uses TRBV5-6 and TRBJ2-5; the D is unclear. The assigned J gene may be wrong: the sequence end matches TRBJ2-7 better. CDR3 length: 11 amino acids. Germline-derived CDR1 and CDR2 are SGHDT and YYEEEE. The chain's CDR3 is CASSNSYEQYF. The CDR3, as DNA: TGTGCCAGCAGCAATTCCTACGAGCAGTACTTC.

The V gene is TRBV28, the J gene TRBJ2-7; 8 bases align to TRBD2. V was clipped by 7 bases and J by 4 bases; unmatched bases: 15. The length of the CDR3 is 16 residues. Per the germline V gene, CDR1 is MDHEN and CDR2 is SYDVKM. CDR3 amino acids: CASTRPRGGIVYEQYF. The CDR3 DNA reads as TGTGCCAGCACCAGACCCCGGGGGGGGATCGTGTACGAGCAGTACTTC.

The rearrangement links TRBV18 to TRBJ2-1; 8 positions agree with TRBD2. The length of the CDR3 is 14 residues. Germline-derived CDR1 and CDR2 are KGHSH and LQKENI. V dropped 5 bases and J dropped 9; count of bases not matched to a gene: 9. The CDR3 reads CASSNRTSIGEQFF. For the CDR3, the DNA is TGTGCCAGCTCAAACCGGACTAGCATCGGTGAGCAGTTCTTC.

The chain recombines TRBV4-1 with TRBJ2-2; possible D gene TRBD2, 5 bases. Per the germline V gene, CDR1 is MGHRA and CDR2 is YSYEKL. This CDR3 spans 15 amino acids. V lost 4 bases to trimming and J lost 5 bases, with 14 bases between them. Written as DNA, the CDR3 is TGCGCCAGCAGCCCTTTTGGGGAGTTTACCGGGGAGCTGTTTTTT. This codes for CASSPFGEFTGELFF.

This rearrangement joins TRBV9 to TRBJ2-1, with TRBD2 matching 11 bases. Germline CDR1 is SGDLS and CDR2 is YYNGEE. Unmatched junction bases numbered 5, after V lost 1 base and J lost 5 bases. The CDR3 runs to 16 residues. The CDR3 loop reads CASSVSLAGEDNEQFF. CDR3 nucleotide sequence: TGTGCCAGCAGCGTATCACTAGCGGGGGAAGACAATGAGCAGTTCTTC. The variable domain in full, completed from reference TRBV9 and TRBJ2-1, reads DSGVTQTPKHLITATGQRVTLRCSPRSGDLSVYWYQQSLDQGLQFLIQYYNGEERAKGNILERFSAQQFPDLHSELNLSSLELGDSALYFCASSVSLAGEDNEQFFGPGTRLTVL.

The chain carries TRBV5-4 and TRBJ2-5, with TRBD2 matching 16 bases. The CDR3 spans 19 residues. Germline V gene data show CDR1 as SGHNT and CDR2 as YYREEE (reference sequence). V gave up 4 bases and J gave up 4 bases; unmatched junction bases: 13. This CDR3 reads CASSPDPGTSGRAVETQYF. CDR3 in DNA: TGTGCCAGCAGCCCCGATCCCGGGACTAGCGGGAGGGCCGTAGAGACCCAGTACTTC.

The rearrangement uses TRBV5-4 and TRBJ2-1; TRBD2 aligns across 14 bases. The CDR3 loop spans 16 amino acids. Germline trimming cut 6 bases from V and 7 bases from J; bases unmatched to any gene: 9. The V gene's germline CDR1 is SGHNT and CDR2 YYREEE (reference sequence). This CDR3 reads CASKLGTSGSRNEQFF. The CDR3 region has the DNA TGTGCCAGCAAATTGGGGACTAGCGGGAGTAGGAATGAGCAGTTCTTC.

J is TRBJ1-1 and V is TRBV11-3; D not certain. This CDR3 contains 15 residues. Deletions cut 0 bases from V and 5 bases from J, with 13 bases between. Germline values: CDR1 SGHNT, CDR2 YENEEA. CDR3 sequence (DNA): TGTGCCAGCAGCTTAGAAGGCCAGCGGGAGACTGAAGCTTTCTTT. Its protein product is CASSLEGQRETEAFF.

The chain uses TRBV7-3 and TRBJ2-2; possible D gene TRBD1, 5 bases. The CDR3 is 17 amino acids. V was trimmed by 3 bases and J by 4 bases, leaving 18 bases between them. Germline V gives CDR1 SGHTA, CDR2 FQGTGA. The CDR3 bases are TGTGCCAGCAGCTTTGACAGTGGGCCGGCATCCACCGGGGAGCTGTTTTTT. Translated, it gives CASSFDSGPASTGELFF.

J is TRBJ1-1 and V is TRBV10-1; the D gene is possibly TRBD1 (5 bases). V dropped 0 bases and J dropped 6 bases, with 14 bases sitting between them. The germline CDR1 and CDR2 sequences are WNHNN and SYGVQD (reference sequence). CDR3 length: 15 amino acids. CDR3 region: CASSESAGYPPEAFF. For the CDR3, the DNA is TGCGCCAGCAGTGAGTCGGCAGGGTACCCCCCTGAAGCTTTCTTT.

The V gene is TRBV10-3, the J gene TRBJ2-7; D gene ambiguous. CDR3 length equals 14 residues. Germline CDR1 reads ENHRY; CDR2 reads SYGVKD. The V end was cut by 6 bases, the J end by 2 bases, with 14 bases between. DNA of the CDR3: TGTGCCATCAGAAGAGGAGAGGCTACCTACGAGCAGTACTTC. Translated, it gives CAIRRGEATYEQYF.

The chain joins TRBV28 to TRBJ2-5; D is undetermined. The CDR3 spans 13 residues. Per germline, CDR1 MDHEN and CDR2 SYDVKM. V was pared by 6 bases and J by 4 bases, with 12 bases between. This chain's CDR3 is CASSPPGPETQYF. CDR3 DNA sequence: TGTGCCAGCAGCCCCCCTGGGCCAGAGACCCAGTACTTC.

The V and J genes are TRBV7-9 and TRBJ1-5; weak D call: TRBD1 (6 bases). V dropped 1 base and J dropped 2 bases, with 12 bases sitting between them. The CDR3 contains 16 residues. The germline V gene encodes CDR1 SEHNR and CDR2 FQNEAQ (reference sequence). The CDR3 DNA reads as TGTGCCAGCAGCTTAGACAGGGTCGATGGCAATCAGCCCCAGCATTTT. Translated: CASSLDRVDGNQPQHF.

The chain employs TRBV29-1 and TRBJ1-1; no firm D call. Trimming cost V 4 bases and J 3 bases, with 9 bases left between them. The CDR3 has 12 amino acids. Germline V gene lookup returns CDR1 SQVTM and CDR2 ANQGSEA. CDR3 residues: CSVGTADTEAFF. The CDR3 bases are TGCAGCGTTGGTACAGCGGACACTGAAGCTTTCTTT.

The chain is built from TRBV19 and TRBJ2-7; tentative D call: TRBD2 (5 bases). Germline CDR1 reads LNHDA; CDR2 reads SQIVND (reference sequence). This CDR3 is 15 amino acids long. V was cut by 4 bases and J by 0 bases, with 13 bases left in between. CDR3 nucleotides: TGTGCCAGTAGTAATCCGGCCGGGATCTCCTACGAGCAGTACTTC. As protein: CASSNPAGISYEQYF.

The gene calls are TRBV15 and TRBJ2-2; 9 nucleotides agree with TRBD1. The CDR3 length is 17 residues. Germline V gene data show CDR1 as LNHNV and CDR2 as YYDKDF (reference sequence). With V trimmed by 3 bases and J by 6 bases, 11 bases remained unmatched. The DNA of the CDR3 is TGTGCCACCAGCAGGCTTCCGGGACAGGGAAGCCCCGGGGAGCTGTTTTTT. Residues: CATSRLPGQGSPGELFF.

The V call is TRBV19, the J call TRBJ2-7; a weak D match, TRBD1 (5 bases). Trimming removed 4 bases at V and 2 bases at J, with 9 bases between. CDR1 LNHDA and CDR2 SQIVND come from the germline V gene (reference sequence). This CDR3 has 13 residues. CDR3 coding DNA: TGTGCCAGTAGTAAGACAGCAGCCTACGAGCAGTACTTC. Translating it yields CASSKTAAYEQYF.